The 28 T cell receptor beta chains given below trace back to one sample, sequenced in a study of control samples from healthy donors and cancer patients. Using immunoSEQ multiplex PCR, the repertoire was profiled, and TCRdb retains in-frame clones only, with some absent. The data hold 120,000 or so clones, with around 87% observed a single time. Material for sequencing was blood. The receptors originated from a man between 35 and 55 years old in good health.

The genes are TRBV25-1 and TRBJ1-2, with D perhaps matching TRBD1 (5 bases). Trimming stripped 2 bases from V and 6 bases from J, with 10 bases between. The CDR3 covers 13 residues. Germline V gives CDR1 MGHDK, CDR2 SYGVNS. In DNA, the CDR3 is TGTGCCAGCAGTGAAATTGGGACGAATGGCTACACCTTC. Its protein product is CASSEIGTNGYTF.

V gene TRBV29-1 combines with J gene TRBJ2-2; D gene uncertain. The CDR3 loop spans 14 amino acids. The germline gives CDR1 SQVTM, CDR2 ANQGSEA. The V end was cut by 4 bases, the J end by 1 base, with 10 bases between. CDR3 nucleotide sequence: TGCAGCGTTGGGTTACATGGGAACACCGGGGAGCTGTTTTTT. It specifies CSVGLHGNTGELFF.

V and J are TRBV6-5 and TRBJ2-2, with D perhaps TRBD1 (6 bases). The ends were cut back, 5 bases at V and 1 base at J, with 11 bases in the middle. Germline V gene sequence: CDR1 MNHEY, CDR2 SVGAGI. The CDR3 is 15 residues long. CDR3 sequence reads: CASSKQGGNTGELFF. The CDR3, as DNA: TGTGCCAGCAGTAAACAGGGCGGGAACACCGGGGAGCTGTTTTTT.

This clone was seen only once. This chain links TRBV9 with TRBJ1-6, with 8 bases that match TRBD1. CDR3 length: 15 residues. Losses at the gene ends were 3 bases for V and 9 bases for J; bases not matched to a gene: 8. Germline V gene data show CDR1 as SGDLS and CDR2 as YYNGEE. CDR3 residues: CASSGTGSRGSPLHF. The CDR3 DNA follows: TGTGCCAGCAGCGGGACAGGGAGTCGAGGTTCACCCCTCCACTTT.

V is TRBV2 and J is TRBJ2-1; D might be TRBD2 (6 bases). V was cut by 7 bases and J by 5 bases, with 12 bases left in between. The germline gives CDR1 SNHLY, CDR2 FYNNEI. This CDR3 contains 13 residues. In DNA, the CDR3 is TGTGCCAGCAAAAGGGACTCTGACAATGAGCAGTTCTTC. Translating gives CASKRDSDNEQFF.

The chain has TRBV19 and TRBJ1-5; D not resolved. This CDR3 is built from 15 residues. Germline V lookup: CDR1 LNHDA, CDR2 SQIVND (reference sequence). The V and J ends lost 1 base and 5 bases respectively, with 12 bases between them. The CDR3: CASSIVPGSDQPQHF. In nucleotides, the CDR3 is TGTGCCAGTAGTATAGTCCCAGGATCCGATCAGCCCCAGCATTTT.

The chain links TRBV18 to TRBJ2-7, with a possible D match to TRBD1 (7 bases). Per the germline V gene, CDR1 is KGHSH and CDR2 is LQKENI. The CDR3 loop spans 18 amino acids. V shed 2 bases and J shed 4 bases, with 24 bases lying between them. CDR3 protein: CASSPNIDDREDWYEQYF. CDR3 sequence (DNA): TGTGCCAGCTCACCAAACATAGACGACAGGGAGGACTGGTACGAGCAGTACTTC. The variable domain in full, completed from reference TRBV18 and TRBJ2-7, reads NAGVMQNPRHLVRRRGQEARLRCSPMKGHSHVYWYRQLPEEGLKFMVYLQKENIIDESGMPKERFSAEFPKEGPSILRIQQVVRGDSAAYFCASSPNIDDREDWYEQYFGPGTRLTVT.

The table lists this clone with a few counts. V usage is TRBV6-5 and J usage is TRBJ2-1, with TRBD2 matching 7 bases. Trimming removed 3 bases from V and 7 bases from J; junction bases left unmatched: 9. Germline V lookup: CDR1 MNHEY, CDR2 SVGAGI. This CDR3 comprises 15 residues. The CDR3 region is CASSYGGGTVNEQFF. The CDR3 nucleotides are TGTGCCAGCAGTTATGGGGGGGGAACGGTGAATGAGCAGTTCTTC.

The chain links TRBV24-1 to TRBJ2-3; no reliable D call. V was pared by 4 bases and J by 6 bases, with 7 bases between. Germline loops: CDR1 KGHDR, CDR2 SFDVKD. There are 12 residues in the CDR3. In nucleotides, the CDR3 is TGTGCCACCAGTGACCCCCCCGATACGCAGTATTTT. It translates to CATSDPPDTQYF.

The chain uses TRBV30 and TRBJ1-1; no clear D. Germline V gene lookup returns CDR1 GTSNPN and CDR2 SVGIG (reference sequence). V was cut by 4 bases and J by 1 base, with 10 bases left in between. The CDR3 spans 13 residues. The CDR3 region has the DNA TGTGCCTGGACCCGGGCCCCGAACACTGAAGCTTTCTTT. Protein sequence: CAWTRAPNTEAFF.

The rearrangement uses TRBV6-6 and TRBJ2-3; D uncertain. From germline, CDR1 is MNHNY and CDR2 SVGAGI (reference sequence). V gave up 2 bases and J gave up 0 bases, with 12 bases separating them. The CDR3 sequence is 16 residues long. The CDR3 coding sequence is TGTGCCAGCAGTTACATATCGGTTTCTAGCACAGATACGCAGTATTTT. Protein sequence: CASSYISVSSTDTQYF.

The chain recombines TRBV6-2 or TRBV6-3 with TRBJ2-7, with D possibly being TRBD1 (5 bases). This CDR3 is 12 amino acids long. Germline V CDR1 and CDR2: MNHEY, SVGEGT. Trimming took off 2 bases at V and 12 bases at J, with 14 bases between the two ends. CDR3: CASSYPVQGRYF. CDR3 coding DNA: TGTGCCAGCAGTTACCCGGTCCAGGGTAGGTACTTC.

The V gene is TRBV30, the J gene TRBJ1-5; perhaps TRBD1 as D (5 bases). CDR1 is GTSNPN and CDR2 is SVGIG in the germline V gene (reference sequence). V was trimmed by 2 bases and J by 9 bases, leaving 11 bases between them. This CDR3 spans 12 amino acids. CDR3 amino acids: CAWSFQGGPQHF. The CDR3, as DNA: TGTGCCTGGAGTTTCCAGGGTGGGCCCCAGCATTTT.

CDR3 residues: CASSLAGGVWNYGYTF. The CDR3 bases are TGTGCCAGCAGCTTGGCAGGGGGCGTTTGGAACTATGGCTACACCTTC. The V and J genes are TRBV5-6 and TRBJ1-2; 8 nucleotides align to TRBD1. Trimming at V came to 0 bases and at J to 2 bases, leaving 6 bases not matched to a gene. The CDR3 has 16 residues. Germline assignment: CDR1 SGHDT and CDR2 YYEEEE. Together with reference TRBV5-6 and TRBJ1-2, the CDR3 gives the full variable domain: DAGVTQSPTHLIKTRGQQVTLRCSPKSGHDTVSWYQQALGQGPQFIFQYYEEEERQRGNFPDRFSGHQFPNYSSELNVNALLLGDSALYLCASSLAGGVWNYGYTFGSGTRLTVV.

This chain links TRBV5-5 with TRBJ1-1; 9 positions agree with TRBD1. Germline V CDR1 and CDR2: SGHKS, YYEKEE (reference sequence). Trimming took 5 bases from V and 5 from J; bases not matched to a gene: 7. This CDR3 is built from 14 residues. CDR3 sequence reads: CASRDRGTGTEAFF. The CDR3 DNA is TGTGCCAGCAGAGACAGAGGGACAGGGACTGAAGCTTTCTTT.

The count of this clone is one. The sample contains more than one DNA sequence encoding this CDR3. The rearrangement joins TRBV7-9 to TRBJ1-2; 10 nucleotides agree with TRBD1. The germline V gene encodes CDR1 SEHNR and CDR2 FQNEAQ (reference sequence). Trimming at V came to 3 bases and at J to 8 bases, leaving 3 bases not matched to a gene. The CDR3 length is 13 residues. CDR3 amino acids: CASSLGTGDGYTF. CDR3 in DNA: TGTGCCAGCAGCTTGGGGACAGGGGACGGCTACACCTTC.

The rearrangement uses TRBV12-3 or TRBV12-4 and TRBJ1-1, with unresolved D. This CDR3 comprises 10 residues. The V and J ends lost 4 bases and 9 bases respectively, with 6 bases between them. In nucleotides, the CDR3 is TGTGCCAGCAGTTACAAGAAAGCTTTCTTT. Its protein is CASSYKKAFF.

The chain has TRBV24-1 and TRBJ1-2; D uncertain. This CDR3 is built from 15 residues. V was cut by 3 bases and J by 5 bases, with 15 bases left in between. CDR1 is KGHDR and CDR2 is SFDVKD in the germline V gene. The DNA for the CDR3 is TGTGCCACCAGTGATCCCAGCAGTATGCGGTATGGCTACACCTTC. As protein: CATSDPSSMRYGYTF.

In this sample, this clone turned up a few times. The chain combines TRBV24-1 with TRBJ1-4; D is unresolved. This CDR3 spans 13 amino acids. Germline CDR1 and CDR2: KGHDR and SFDVKD. The germline V and J ends were trimmed by 8 bases and 7 bases, with 13 bases remaining between them. The CDR3 spells CATKDGLGEKLFF. As DNA, the CDR3 is TGTGCCACCAAGGACGGGTTAGGTGAAAAACTGTTTTTT.

V is TRBV7-2 and J is TRBJ2-7, with D perhaps being TRBD1 or TRBD2 (5 bases each). V was clipped by 5 bases and J by 0 bases, with 17 bases between them. Germline assignment: CDR1 SGHTA and CDR2 FQGNSA. CDR3 length equals 16 residues. CDR3 sequence reads: CASSLQWGISSYEQYF. CDR3 nucleotide sequence: TGTGCCAGCAGCCTCCAGTGGGGGATAAGCTCCTACGAGCAGTACTTC.

This chain connects TRBV2 to TRBJ2-3; 8 bases map to TRBD2. Germline-derived CDR1 and CDR2 are SNHLY and FYNNEI. CDR3 size: 16 residues. With V trimmed by 4 bases and J by 8 bases, 14 bases remained unmatched. The CDR3 here is CASSVTGSGVLVTQYF. CDR3 sequence (DNA): TGTGCCAGCAGTGTAACGGGTAGCGGGGTTCTCGTTACGCAGTATTTT.

The rearrangement joins TRBV5-5 to TRBJ1-2; 10 nucleotides align to TRBD1. Germline lookup yields CDR1 SGHKS and CDR2 YYEKEE (reference sequence). This CDR3 region has 17 residues. The V segment lost 4 bases and the J segment 4 bases; nucleotides outside the gene matches: 13. CDR3 sequence: CASSGLFGTGAVYGYTF. CDR3 sequence (DNA): TGTGCCAGCAGCGGATTATTTGGGACAGGGGCAGTCTATGGCTACACCTTC. Full variable domain (rest looked up from reference TRBV5-5 and TRBJ1-2): DAGVTQSPTHLIKTRGQQVTLRCSPISGHKSVSWYQQVLGQGPQFIFQYYEKEERGRGNFPDRFSARQFPNYSSELNVNALLLGDSALYLCASSGLFGTGAVYGYTFGSGTRLTVV.

In this sample, this clone turned up once. The rearrangement uses TRBV30 and TRBJ1-1; D is unresolved. V was clipped by 4 bases and J by 7 bases, with 16 bases between them. The CDR3 sequence is 13 residues long. CDR1 and CDR2 (germline): GTSNPN, SVGIG (reference sequence). Here the CDR3 reads CAWTLRQAHEAFF. CDR3 bases: TGTGCCTGGACCCTTCGCCAGGCTCATGAAGCTTTCTTT.

The gene calls are TRBV24-1 and TRBJ2-3; TRBD2 matches 7 bases. Per the germline V gene, CDR1 is KGHDR and CDR2 is SFDVKD. V dropped 1 base and J dropped 1; count of bases not matched to a gene: 4. There are 16 residues in the CDR3. The DNA of the CDR3 is TGTGCCACCAGTGATTTAACTGGGGGGGGCACAGATACGCAGTATTTT. Translating it yields CATSDLTGGGTDTQYF.

The V call is TRBV6-2 or TRBV6-3, the J call TRBJ2-5; D call uncertain. The CDR3 spans 13 residues. The germline gives CDR1 MNHEY, CDR2 SVGEGT. Trimming cost V 5 bases and J 7 bases, with 14 bases left between them. CDR3 sequence (DNA): TGTGCCAGCAGTCAGGTCGAGTCTGGGACCCAGTACTTC. Amino acid sequence: CASSQVESGTQYF.

The rearrangement uses TRBV27 and TRBJ1-6; 10 bases align to TRBD1. The length of the CDR3 is 15 residues. Trimming cost V 5 bases and J 8 bases; bases outside gene matches: 6. The germline CDR1 and CDR2 sequences are MNHEY and SMNVEV (reference sequence). This CDR3 reads CASSPDRGLYSPLHF. Written as DNA, the CDR3 is TGTGCCAGCAGTCCCGACAGGGGGCTGTATTCACCCCTCCACTTT.

This chain links TRBV25-1 with TRBJ1-2; maybe TRBD1 (6 bases). Trimming cost V 7 bases and J 7 bases, with 13 bases left between them. There are 12 residues in the CDR3. The germline V gene has CDR1 MGHDK and CDR2 SYGVNS. The CDR3 loop reads CASTSGVGGYTF. The DNA for the CDR3 is TGTGCCAGCACCTCAGGGGTGGGTGGCTACACCTTC.

V is TRBV7-2 and J is TRBJ1-4; 8 bases align to TRBD1. The CDR3 runs to 14 residues. Germline V gene data show CDR1 as SGHTA and CDR2 as FQGNSA. V shed 8 bases, J shed 5 bases, and the junction held 7 bases outside the gene matches. The CDR3 bases are TGTGCCAGCGGACCCGGACAGGGCAATGAAAAACTGTTTTTT. Its translation is CASGPGQGNEKLFF.